Following are 30 T cell receptor beta chains from one sample sequenced in a study of a mutant IDH1 vaccine in newly diagnosed glioma. These receptors are not linked to any known antigen. Sequencing used immunoSEQ multiplex PCR; TCRdb keeps in-frame clones, though not all of them. The table has roughly 30,000 clones, around 80% seen once. Described time point: week 11, during vaccination. What each vaccine dose contained was 300 ug of mutant IDH1 20-mer peptide, accompanied by topical imiquimod. The input for sequencing was PBMCs, taken from a glioma patient whose treatment included an IDH1 peptide vaccine. The source of these receptors is a young man with glioma.

The chain has TRBV15 and TRBJ1-1; D uncertain. The CDR3 contains 14 residues. The V gene's germline CDR1 is LNHNV and CDR2 YYDKDF (reference sequence). V lost 0 bases to trimming and J lost 4 bases, with 9 bases between them. CDR3 region: CATSREVRSTEAFF. DNA of the CDR3: TGTGCCACCAGCAGAGAAGTTAGGAGCACTGAAGCTTTCTTT.

The V call is TRBV10-3, the J call TRBJ1-2, with 11 bases fitting TRBD1. The ends lost 4 bases at V and 3 bases at J; junction bases unmatched: 10. The CDR3 spans 17 residues. CDR1 and CDR2 (germline): ENHRY, SYGVKD. The DNA for the CDR3 is TGTGCCATCAGTGGGGGGTTCCGGGACAGGGGGTACTATGGCTACACCTTC. Its protein product is CAISGGFRDRGYYGYTF.

The chain recombines TRBV2 with TRBJ2-7; possibly TRBD2 for D (6 bases). CDR1 SNHLY and CDR2 FYNNEI come from the germline V gene. The CDR3 consists of 13 residues. Between the trimmed V and J ends, which lost 6 bases and 6 bases, there was a span of 15 bases. DNA of the CDR3: TGTGCCAGCAGGGAAACGCGGGACGGCGAGCAGTACTTC. This gives the protein CASRETRDGEQYF.

The V and J genes are TRBV27 and TRBJ2-7; 7 nucleotides agree with TRBD1. Trimming cost V 6 bases and J 7 bases; bases outside gene matches: 9. CDR3 length equals 13 residues. Germline V lookup: CDR1 MNHEY, CDR2 SMNVEV (reference sequence). This chain's CDR3 is CASSLTGAREQYF. Here the CDR3 DNA reads TGTGCCAGCAGCCTTACAGGGGCCCGGGAGCAGTACTTC.

V usage is TRBV5-4 and J usage is TRBJ1-4; 8 nucleotides line up with TRBD1. This CDR3 is built from 15 residues. J gave up 8 bases and V 4 bases, and 10 bases lay outside the gene matches. Germline V gives CDR1 SGHNT, CDR2 YYREEE (reference sequence). The CDR3 coding sequence is TGTGCCAGCAGCCGAGCGCCGGGACAGGCGGAAAAACTGTTTTTT. It yields the protein CASSRAPGQAEKLFF. Full variable domain (remainder filled in from reference TRBV5-4 and TRBJ1-4): ETGVTQSPTHLIKTRGQQVTLRCSSQSGHNTVSWYQQALGQGPQFIFQYYREEENGRGNFPPRFSGLQFPNYSSELNVNALELDDSALYLCASSRAPGQAEKLFFGSGTQLSVL.

This chain joins TRBV7-9 and TRBJ1-4; no clear D. Germline CDR1 SEHNR, CDR2 FQNEAQ (reference sequence). Trimming took off 3 bases at V and 5 bases at J, with 13 bases between the two ends. The length of the CDR3 is 15 residues. In DNA form, the CDR3 reads TGTGCCAGCAGCTTCTATGCCATTACAAATGAAAAACTGTTTTTT. Translated: CASSFYAITNEKLFF.

This clone is labeled as medium-sized (0.01 to 0.1%). The DNA for the CDR3 is TGTGCCAGCAGTTTAGGACAGGGTCGGACTGAAGCTTTCTTT. This gives the protein CASSLGQGRTEAFF. The V call is TRBV2, the J call TRBJ1-1; 8 nucleotides match TRBD1. CDR3 size: 14 residues. The ends lost 5 bases at V and 5 bases at J; junction bases unmatched: 7. The germline gives CDR1 SNHLY, CDR2 FYNNEI.

This chain joins TRBV9 and TRBJ2-2; D gene unclear. The V and J ends lost 1 base and 7 bases respectively, with 11 bases between them. The CDR3 runs 14 residues. CDR1 is SGDLS, CDR2 YYNGEE, per germline. The CDR3 coding sequence is TGTGCCAGCAGCGTAACCGTGCCCAGCGGGGAGCTGTTTTTT. Amino acid sequence: CASSVTVPSGELFF.

CDR3 region: CASRIVTGGRETQYF. For the CDR3, the DNA is TGTGCCAGCAGAATCGTGACAGGGGGGAGGGAGACCCAGTACTTC. This chain uses TRBV28 with TRBJ2-5; TRBD1 agrees at 9 bases. With V trimmed by 6 bases and J by 5 bases, 10 bases remained unmatched. This CDR3 has 15 amino acids. Germline-derived CDR1 and CDR2 are MDHEN and SYDVKM.

This clone was observed once. In DNA form, the CDR3 reads TGCGCCAGCAGCCAGGCCGGGACAGGGGTCAATGAGCAGTTCTTC. Amino acids: CASSQAGTGVNEQFF. The chain recombines TRBV4-1 with TRBJ2-1; 10 bases line up with TRBD1. Germline CDR1 MGHRA, CDR2 YSYEKL. The ends lost 3 bases at V and 6 bases at J; junction bases unmatched: 5. The CDR3 consists of 15 residues.

This rearrangement joins TRBV9 to TRBJ2-5, with D unclear. The CDR3 runs 16 residues. Germline values: CDR1 SGDLS, CDR2 YYNGEE. The ends were cut back, 2 bases at V and 1 base at J, with 15 bases in the middle. In DNA, the CDR3 is TGTGCCAGCAGCGTCAGTGCGTTGGGGTTCCAAGAGACCCAGTACTTC. It specifies CASSVSALGFQETQYF.

The chain carries TRBV11-1 and TRBJ2-4; D uncertain. V lost 5 bases and J 0 bases, leaving 5 bases between the germline ends. The germline V gene encodes CDR1 SGHAT and CDR2 FQDESV (reference sequence). CDR3 length: 13 residues. The DNA of the CDR3 is TGTGCCAGCAGCACCCTAGCCAAAAACATTCAGTACTTC. Its protein is CASSTLAKNIQYF.

The chain carries TRBV10-3 and TRBJ1-2, with TRBD1 identical over 9 bases. CDR1 ENHRY and CDR2 SYGVKD come from the germline V gene. J gave up 7 bases and V 3 bases, and 6 bases lay outside the gene matches. This CDR3 is built from 14 residues. CDR3 sequence reads: CAISDAGTGSGYTF. CDR3 bases: TGTGCCATCAGTGATGCCGGGACAGGGAGTGGCTACACCTTC.

This chain joins TRBV6-5 and TRBJ2-6, with D unresolved. Trimming removed 4 bases from V and 0 bases from J, with 7 bases in between. The CDR3 runs 15 residues. Germline CDR1 and CDR2: MNHEY and SVGAGI. The DNA of the CDR3 is TGTGCCAGCAGTTGGCAGGCCTCTGGGGCCAACGTCCTGACTTTC. Its translation: CASSWQASGANVLTF.

The chain uses TRBV11-2 and TRBJ1-5, with no clear D. The CDR3 sequence is 13 residues long. Trimming shortened V by 3 bases and J by 0 bases, and 3 bases separated the two germline ends. In germline, CDR1 is SGHAT, CDR2 FQNNGV. CDR3 nucleotide sequence: TGTGCCAGCAGCTTGCGTAGCAATCAGCCCCAGCATTTT. This codes for CASSLRSNQPQHF.

The chain combines TRBV19 with TRBJ1-5; possibly TRBD1 for D (6 bases). The CDR3 length is 17 residues. Germline lookup yields CDR1 LNHDA and CDR2 SQIVND (reference sequence). Between the trimmed V and J ends, which lost 7 bases and 0 bases, there was a span of 19 bases. CDR3 region: CASTPPGGQFSNQPQHF. Written as DNA, the CDR3 is TGTGCCAGTACCCCCCCCGGGGGCCAGTTTAGCAATCAGCCCCAGCATTTT.

This clone was observed a few times. V usage is TRBV4-2 and J usage is TRBJ2-1, with 10 bases that match TRBD2. Per the germline V gene, CDR1 is LGHNA and CDR2 is YNFKEQ. The CDR3 contains 16 residues. Unmatched junction bases numbered 10, after V lost 4 bases and J lost 7 bases. The CDR3 region is CASSLRRGLARNEQFF. The CDR3 coding sequence is TGTGCCAGCAGCCTCAGGAGGGGACTAGCGAGGAATGAGCAGTTCTTC.

The chain carries TRBV30 and TRBJ2-7; TRBD2 matches 8 bases. This CDR3 contains 15 residues. Germline CDR1 reads GTSNPN; CDR2 reads SVGIG (reference sequence). The V segment lost 4 bases and the J segment 0 bases; nucleotides outside the gene matches: 8. In DNA, the CDR3 is TGTGCCTGGACTCTAGCGGGCTGGAGCTCCTACGAGCAGTACTTC. This encodes CAWTLAGWSSYEQYF. Combining the CDR3 with reference TRBV30 and TRBJ2-7 gives the whole variable domain SQTIHQWPATLVQPVGSPLSLECTVEGTSNPNLYWYRQAAGRGLQLLFYSVGIGQISSEVPQNLSASRPQDRQFILSSKKLLLSDSGFYLCAWTLAGWSSYEQYFGPGTRLTVT.

This rearrangement joins TRBV18 to TRBJ2-3; D gene ambiguous. Germline CDR1 is KGHSH and CDR2 is LQKENI. V gave up 0 bases and J gave up 7 bases, with 5 bases separating them. The CDR3 covers 12 residues. CDR3 residues: CASSPPSNTQYF. The DNA of the CDR3 is TGTGCCAGCTCACCACCGTCAAATACGCAGTATTTT.

The chain uses TRBV19 and TRBJ1-1, with D possibly TRBD1 on 5 matching bases. The CDR3 sequence is 16 residues long. Trimming stripped 5 bases from V and 5 bases from J, with 21 bases between. Germline-derived CDR1 and CDR2 are LNHDA and SQIVND (reference sequence). The CDR3 loop is CASSPEIQVRRTEAFF. DNA for the CDR3: TGTGCCAGTAGTCCCGAAATACAGGTCAGGCGGACTGAAGCTTTCTTT. Full variable domain (missing parts from reference TRBV19 and TRBJ1-1): DGGITQSPKYLFRKEGQNVTLSCEQNLNHDAMYWYRQDPGQGLRLIYYSQIVNDFQKGDIAEGYSVSREKKESFPLTVTSAQKNPTAFYLCASSPEIQVRRTEAFFGQGTRLTVV.

This clone showed up just a few times. The J gene is TRBJ1-4, the V gene TRBV7-9; D is possibly TRBD1 (5 bases). Germline values: CDR1 SEHNR, CDR2 FQNEAQ (reference sequence). The CDR3 contains 12 residues. V shed 5 bases and J shed 12 bases, with 13 bases lying between them. The CDR3 nucleotides read TGTGCCAGCAGCAACCGGGACCCTCAACTGTTTTTT. This gives the protein CASSNRDPQLFF.

The rearrangement uses TRBV6-1 and TRBJ1-1, with a weak D call TRBD1 (6 bases). The CDR3 totals 15 residues. Germline loops: CDR1 MNHNS, CDR2 SASEGT. Trimming removed 6 bases from V and 5 bases from J, with 19 bases in between. CDR3 DNA sequence: TGTGCCAGCAGGGGATGGTCAGGGGTGGGGACTGAAGCTTTCTTT. It yields the protein CASRGWSGVGTEAFF.

This chain connects TRBV30 to TRBJ1-1; 12 nucleotides match TRBD1. This CDR3 has 14 amino acids. J gave up 5 bases and V 2 bases, and 3 bases lay outside the gene matches. The germline V gene has CDR1 GTSNPN and CDR2 SVGIG (reference sequence). The CDR3 protein is CAWSWDRGRTEAFF. The CDR3, as DNA: TGTGCCTGGAGTTGGGACAGGGGGCGGACTGAAGCTTTCTTT.

The chain couples TRBV7-7 to TRBJ2-7; 14 bases match TRBD2. Germline CDR1 reads SSHAT; CDR2 reads FNYEAQ (reference sequence). Trimming removed 5 bases from V and 7 bases from J; junction bases left unmatched: 4. The CDR3 has 14 amino acids. This CDR3 is CASSPTSGRGEQYF. The CDR3, as DNA: TGTGCCAGCAGCCCGACTAGCGGGAGGGGGGAGCAGTACTTC. Supplemented by reference TRBV7-7 and TRBJ2-7, the full variable domain reads GAGVSQSPRYKVTKRGQDVTLRCDPISSHATLYWYQQALGQGPEFLTYFNYEAQPDKSGLPSDRFSAERPEGSISTLTIQRTEQRDSAMYRCASSPTSGRGEQYFGPGTRLTVT.

The V and J genes are TRBV6-1 and TRBJ1-1, with TRBD1 matching 8 bases. Trimming cost V 4 bases and J 3 bases; bases outside gene matches: 4. Germline V lookup: CDR1 MNHNS, CDR2 SASEGT. The CDR3 covers 14 residues. The CDR3 DNA is TGTGCCAGCAGTGGTCCGACAGGGGACACTGAAGCTTTCTTT. It specifies CASSGPTGDTEAFF.

V is TRBV6-6 and J is TRBJ1-2, with 8 bases matching TRBD1. V gave up 2 bases and J gave up 2 bases; unmatched junction bases: 4. This CDR3 spans 15 amino acids. Germline CDR1 is MNHNY and CDR2 is SVGAGI (reference sequence). CDR3 nucleotides: TGTGCCAGCAGTTACAATCAGGGGGCAAACTATGGCTACACCTTC. It encodes CASSYNQGANYGYTF.

This clone appeared a single time. A read error may produce the germline difference seen at one junction end. CDR3 in amino acids: CASRLSGEAFF. CDR3 in DNA: TGCGCCAGTAGACTCTCAGGTGAAGCTTTCTTT. The chain is built from TRBV25-1 and TRBJ1-1; the D is unclear. The CDR3 extends over 11 amino acids. Germline V gene lookup returns CDR1 MGHDK and CDR2 SYGVNS.

This sequence joins TRBV5-8 and TRBJ2-7; D not resolved. CDR1 and CDR2 (germline): SGHTS, YDEGEE. This CDR3 has 12 residues. Trimming removed 4 bases from V and 7 bases from J, with 12 bases in between. CDR3 loop: CASSLGLGEQYF. CDR3 nucleotide sequence: TGTGCCAGCAGCCTGGGCCTGGGAGAGCAGTACTTC.

The chain carries TRBV14 and TRBJ2-1; weak D call: TRBD1 (6 bases). V dropped 0 bases and J dropped 11 bases, with 14 bases sitting between them. The CDR3 is 14 residues long. Per germline, CDR1 SGHDN and CDR2 FVKESK. CDR3 amino acids: CASSQELDGTQQFF. DNA of the CDR3: TGTGCCAGCAGCCAAGAGTTGGACGGGACACAGCAGTTCTTC.

This clone was observed a few times. The chain recombines TRBV4-3 with TRBJ1-4; D gene ambiguous. Germline CDR1 is LGHNA and CDR2 is YSLEER. With 0 bases removed from V and 8 bases from J, the gap between germline ends came to 13 bases. This CDR3 is 15 amino acids long. CDR3 nucleotide sequence: TGCGCCAGCAGCCAAGATACATCAAGGAGCGAAAAACTGTTTTTT. It is translated as CASSQDTSRSEKLFF.